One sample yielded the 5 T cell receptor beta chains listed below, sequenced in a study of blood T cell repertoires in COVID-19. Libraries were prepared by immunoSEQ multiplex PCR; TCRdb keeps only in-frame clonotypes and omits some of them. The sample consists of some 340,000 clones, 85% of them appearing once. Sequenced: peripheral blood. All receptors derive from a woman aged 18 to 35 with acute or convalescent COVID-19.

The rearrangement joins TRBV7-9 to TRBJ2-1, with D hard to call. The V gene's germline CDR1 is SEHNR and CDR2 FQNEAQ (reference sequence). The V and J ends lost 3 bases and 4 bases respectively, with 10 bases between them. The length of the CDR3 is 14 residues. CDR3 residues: CASSLQAEYNEQFF. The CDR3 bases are TGTGCCAGCAGCTTGCAGGCAGAGTACAATGAGCAGTTCTTC.

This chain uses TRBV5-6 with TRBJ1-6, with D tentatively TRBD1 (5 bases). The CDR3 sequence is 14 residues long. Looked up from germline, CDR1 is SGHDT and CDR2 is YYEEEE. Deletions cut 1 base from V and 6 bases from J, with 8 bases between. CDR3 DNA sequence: TGTGCCAGCAGCTTGACAGGCCTTAATTCACCCCTCCACTTT. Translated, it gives CASSLTGLNSPLHF.

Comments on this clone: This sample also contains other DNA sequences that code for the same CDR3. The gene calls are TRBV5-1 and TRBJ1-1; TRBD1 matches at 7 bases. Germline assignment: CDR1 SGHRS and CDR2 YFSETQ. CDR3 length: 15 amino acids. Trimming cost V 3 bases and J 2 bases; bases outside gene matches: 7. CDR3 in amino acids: CASSSLGTANTEAFF. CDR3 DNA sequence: TGCGCCAGCAGCTCCCTCGGGACAGCTAACACTGAAGCTTTCTTT.

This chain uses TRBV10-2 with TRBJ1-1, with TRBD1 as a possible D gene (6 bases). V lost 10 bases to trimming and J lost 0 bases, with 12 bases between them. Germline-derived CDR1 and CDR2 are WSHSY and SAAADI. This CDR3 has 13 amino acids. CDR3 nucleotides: TGCGCCACCCAAACAGGGATGAACACTGAAGCTTTCTTT. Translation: CATQTGMNTEAFF.

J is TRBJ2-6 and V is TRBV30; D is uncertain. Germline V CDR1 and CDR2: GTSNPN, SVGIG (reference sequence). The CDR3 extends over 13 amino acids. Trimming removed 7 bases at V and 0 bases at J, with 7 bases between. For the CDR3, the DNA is TGTGCCTCCCAAGCCTCTGGGGCCAACGTCCTGACTTTC. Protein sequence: CASQASGANVLTF.